One TCR beta chain is described in this entry. The data were obtained in a study of tumor-infiltrating lymphocytes in oesophageal squamous cell carcinoma. Trimming took 5 bases from V and 3 from J, leaving 11 bases between them. Germline V CDR1 and CDR2: SGHTA, FQGNSA. This CDR3 spans 14 amino acids. A single record per CDR3 protein comes from TCRdb applying MiXCR to the PCR reads. The sample consists of about 14,000 distinct CDR3 sequences, over 45% of them appearing once. The receptor was derived from a male donor with esophageal squamous cell carcinoma. The sequencing sample was made of blood. The genes are TRBV7-2 and TRBJ2-1; the D is unclear. CDR3 loop: CASSLMLDYNEQFF. The CDR3 bases are TGTGCCAGCAGCCTTATGCTAGACTACAATGAGCAGTTCTTC.